This TCR beta chain was recorded in a study of patients and donors after allogeneic stem cell transplantation. This clonotype was counted between two and nine times. The V gene's germline CDR1 is LGHNA and CDR2 YNFKEQ. The CDR3 sequence is 18 residues long. Trimming removed 1 base from V and 2 bases from J; junction bases left unmatched: 6. From the RT-PCR reads, TCRdb called clonotypes with MiXCR, one entry per CDR3 protein. The sample carries 400,000 to 450,000 distinct CDR3 sequences, under 20% recorded once. The source material was blood, either unsorted or a sorted T cell fraction (not recorded which). The rearrangement joins TRBV4-2 to TRBJ2-3; TRBD2 matches 13 bases. The TCR originated in a human donor who was either an allogeneic HSCT recipient or a stem cell or donor lymphocyte infusion donor (not recorded which). It is not recorded whose cells these are; they may come from a transplant donor. The CDR3 sequence is CASSQVQLAGGHTDTQYF. The CDR3 DNA is TGTGCCAGCAGCCAAGTCCAACTAGCGGGAGGGCACACAGATACGCAGTATTTT.